This T cell receptor (beta chain) was sequenced for a study of blood T cell repertoires in COVID-19. At the level of the study: T cells, B-cell-depleted T cells, or PBMCs supplied cDNA or gDNA.

In the study's own analysis: The authors estimated nucleated cell counts from reference gene primer amplification. Clones were read by immunoSEQ multiplex PCR, and TCRdb kept only the in-frame ones, dropping some. V, J and clone size derive from that table, while D and trimming were established from the DNA sequence. The data show around 63,000 clones, with roughly 84% seen just once and 4.5% to 7% held by the top ten. CDR1 and CDR2 (germline): LNHDA, SQIVND (reference sequence). The junction had 6 bases not matched to a gene; V was cut back by 5 bases and J by 0 bases. The CDR3 is made up of 16 amino acids.

The V gene is TRBV19, the J gene TRBJ2-3; 9 positions agree with TRBD1. Material for sequencing was peripheral blood. This TCR was sampled from a woman in her 70s with acute or convalescent COVID-19. The CDR3 bases are TGTGCCAGTAGTCCAATGACAGGGGGTAGCACAGATACGCAGTATTTT. The encoded protein is CASSPMTGGSTDTQYF. Based on the CDR3 plus reference TRBV19 and TRBJ2-3, the full variable domain is DGGITQSPKYLFRKEGQNVTLSCEQNLNHDAMYWYRQDPGQGLRLIYYSQIVNDFQKGDIAEGYSVSREKKESFPLTVTSAQKNPTAFYLCASSPMTGGSTDTQYFGPGTRLTVL.